This T cell receptor beta chain was found in a study of T cell responses to AZD1222 COVID-19 vaccine (dated by TCRdb to the early 2020s). About the full investigation: A total of 230 to 250 trial participants underwent TCR sequencing, of whom roughly 210 had received two doses of AZD1222 and about 26 had received two doses of the MenACWY control vaccine. Trial participants were enrolled by age into 18-55, 56-69 and 70-plus year subgroups, with roughly 160, 29 and 62 TCR-sequenced participants respectively. Points the paper makes about the study in general: The 56-69-year group was small, and its depth increase did not reach significance, likely because of low power. Reportedly, almost half of the unique spike-specific TCRs recognized epitopes lying outside the regions that are mutated in the B.1.351 and B.1.1.7 variants. Vaccine-associated CD4 TCRs spanned the whole spike protein, with dominant responses in regions 160-218 and 743-854. Conclusions about previously exposed vaccinees are limited, since just five to seven AZD1222 recipients were seropositive for SARS-CoV-2 at baseline. Because no samples from the day 14 peak response were available, repertoires could be characterized only after the peak T cell response. Most participants were white British and females outnumbered males, and the authors suggested that clonal diversity may have been underestimated. Spike-specific TCR breadth and depth rose significantly after two AZD1222 doses compared with day 0 and with MenACWY recipients.

Comment on this clone: The specificity of this receptor is unknown. No base quality information exists; no much larger clone differs at one position.

The CDR3 regions of human TCRbeta chains were analyzed by immunosequencing. On the study's bioinformatics: Repertoire TCRs were matched against a reference library of SARS-CoV-2-specific TCRs generated with the MIRA antigen-specificity platform. Breadth was defined as the fraction of unique TCRs that were SARS-CoV-2-associated. Depth was defined as the fraction of total T cells that were SARS-CoV-2-associated. Using the MIRA data, every spike-specific TCR was mapped to the spike region that the TCR reacted to and assigned to either a CD4 or a CD8 class. Log10-transformed breadth and depth values were compared by one-way ANOVA with Sidak's multiple comparisons tests. TCRdb stores this immuneACCESS table with in-frame sequences only. Part of the clones is absent; in the studies checked, under half of the shortfall reflects unresolved V genes, and no reason is known for the rest. That table is the source of V, J and clone size, and D and trimming were worked out from the DNA. The sample table shows around 99,000 clones, and 70% to 90% are seen once. In total, the top ten clones hold around 4.9% of the sample.

This specimen's time point label, interpreted: about 28 days (+/-7) after the second vaccine dose. Because spike-specific TCR depth and breadth did not differ between the two schedules, AZD1222 recipients who got a second dose at roughly 4 weeks were pooled with those who got a second dose at roughly 12 weeks. The vaccinee samples were drawn from two UK trials, COV001 and COV002, one of which was a single-blind randomized controlled phase 2/3 trial testing AZD1222 (ChAdOx1 nCoV-19) in healthy adults. For TCRbeta chain sequencing, PBMC samples were collected from trial participants at day 0 and at day 28 after the second dose. Trimming leaves V shorter by 3 bases and J shorter by 7 bases, with the junction holding 5 bases beyond the gene matches. The CDR1 and CDR2 encoded by the germline V gene are SGHRS and YFSETQ. The CDR3, from cysteine to phenylalanine, totals 15 residues. The kept DNA is CDR3 alone, 45 bases in frame from the first base.

The TCR originated in an adult who received the AZD1222 COVID-19 vaccine. The V and J segments used are TRBV5-1 and TRBJ2-1, and TRBD1 aligns with 12 junction nucleotides. Here the sequenced sample was peripheral blood, taken 28 days after the second AZD1222 dose. Here the CDR3 is given as CASSWGQGAGNEQFF. The nucleotide sequence is TGCGCCAGCAGCTGGGGACAGGGGGCGGGAAATGAGCAGTTCTTC. Extended through the reference TRBV5-1 and TRBJ2-1 proteins, this CDR3 yields the full variable domain: KAGVTQTPRYLIKTRGQQVTLSCSPISGHRSVSWYQQTPGQGLQFLFEYFSETQRNKGNFPGRFSGRQFSNSRSEMNVSTLELGDSALYLCASSWGQGAGNEQFFGPGTRLTVL.